This TCR beta chain was captured by sequencing in a study of vaccination effects on CD4 cells after COVID-19 (dated by TCRdb to between 2021 and 2023). Turning to the overall study: Each participant got two doses of an mRNA SARS-CoV-2 vaccine, either BNT162b2 or mRNA-1273. SARS-CoV-2 spike-specific CD4+ TCR repertoires were compared before and after mRNA vaccination in COVID-19 convalescent patients and in infection-naive vaccine recipients. A total of 9 to 11 COVID-19 convalescent patients and a few SARS-CoV-2-naive healthy vaccine recipients were included in the full study. Cultures from other donors in the study were sequenced with the Oncomine TCR Beta short-read assay on an Illumina iSeq 100.

Points the paper makes about the study in general: Marked clonal contraction was observed in both infection-induced and vaccine-induced clones at late post-vaccination timepoints, consistent with waning T cell responses. The study was limited by a small number of convalescent patients, and early post-infection timepoints were lacking. In healthy vaccine recipients, vaccine-induced clones were almost all SARS-CoV-2 mono-reactive, with only 1 of 255 cross-reactive with common cold coronaviruses.

The ViraFEST assay stimulated PBMC with viral peptide pools and then used TCR sequencing to identify antigen-specific CD4+ T cell clonotypes by expansion. After approximately 11 days of culture, CD4+ T cells were isolated with the EasySep CD4+ T cell isolation kit. None of the healthy vaccine recipients had a prior SARS-CoV-2 infection, which was confirmed by nucleocapsid antibody tests that came back negative both before and after vaccination. Each well held around 2 million PBMC cultured in IMDM containing about 5.5% human AB serum, around 9.3 IU/ml IL-2 and gentamicin, along with roughly 10 ug/ml peptides. Half of the culture medium was replaced with fresh IL-2-containing medium on days 3 and 7. Each peptide stimulation condition was cultured in triplicate wells unless otherwise noted. PBMC were separated from whole blood using Ficoll-Paque Plus gradient centrifugation and were then either cryopreserved at -140C or used fresh. The spike proteins of SARS-CoV-2 and of the common cold coronaviruses HCoV-NL63, HCoV-OC43 and HCoV-229E were spanned by overlapping peptide pools. The QIAamp micro DNA kit was used to extract genomic DNA from the cultured CD4+ T cells.

Of note for this clone: It has no known antigen specificity. Within one base of it there is no much larger clone, and no base qualities were kept.

The CDR3 contains 16 residues, cysteine and phenylalanine counted. Only the CDR3 DNA is retained, 48 bases long and in frame from the first base. Cut back by 1 base and 4 bases, the V and J ends lie 13 bases apart. The germline V gene specifies SGHVS as CDR1 and FQNEAQ as CDR2. Library method: the immunoSEQ multiplex PCR assay. DNA from the cultured, isolated CD4+ T cells was subjected to TCR beta CDR3 sequencing. Under the source paper's analysis protocol: The analysis removed non-productive TCR sequences, trimmed reads to the CDR3 region, and retained only CDR3s that were 7 or more amino acids long. Antigen-specific clonotypes were identified using the MANAFEST web app by comparison of expansion in peptide wells against reference cultures. Positive clones required FDR<0.05 expansion versus reference and all other wells, odds ratio above 5, and frequency above 0.1% in two replicate wells. A clonotype was called cross-reactive if it was significantly expanded both in SARS-CoV-2 spike wells and in at least one common cold coronavirus spike condition. Levenshtein distance calculated with the stringdist R package was used to assess CDR3 similarity, and unrooted trees were constructed with ape in R 3.6.1. Sourced from immuneACCESS, this table was stored by TCRdb with only in-frame sequences that have V and J called. A share of the clones is absent; for the studies checked, an unresolved V gene accounts for under half, and the remainder has no known explanation. For V, J and clone size, that table is used; D and trimming come from the DNA. The sample table lists about 20,000 clones, roughly 70% of them with a count of one. The ten largest clones take up 8.5% to 10% of the sample.

The sequence was obtained from a human donor who received a COVID-19 vaccine. The chain is encoded by TRBV7-8 joined to TRBJ2-2, with the D segment identity uncertain. The source material was CD4+ T cells from PBMCs cultured with HCoV-NL63 spike peptides, sampled before COVID-19 vaccination. Per the publication, the cell subset or site label means: HCoV-NL63 spike overlapping peptide pool stimulation. At the DNA level, the sequence is TGTGCCAGCAGCTTAGGTCGATCCGGGTTCACCGGGGAGCTGTTTTTT. Translated, it reads CASSLGRSGFTGELFF. The reference TRBV7-8 and TRBJ2-2 proteins fill in what lies around the CDR3, so the full variable domain reads GAGVSQSPRYKVAKRGQDVALRCDPISGHVSLFWYQQALGQGPEFLTYFQNEAQLDKSGLPSDRFFAERPEGSVSTLKIQRTQQEDSAVYLCASSLGRSGFTGELFFGEGSRLTVL.